The entry that follows covers one TCR beta chain sequence. The antigen it binds to is not known. Base qualities are not recorded, but no much larger clone differs from it by a single base. Patients with a history of autoimmune disease or receiving systemic immunosuppression were excluded from the trial. In every dose cohort, peripheral blood was drawn for TCR sequencing at baseline, cycle 4 day 1, and cycle 7 day 1. Samples were obtained from an open-label, multicenter, first-in-human phase I dose-escalation trial of ivuxolimab. Adults with locally advanced or metastatic melanoma, renal cell, hepatocellular, or head and neck squamous cell carcinoma were enrolled in the trial. Before TCR sequencing, CD4+ and CD8+ T cells were separately sorted from peripheral blood. The data derive from a study of OX40 agonist ivuxolimab in advanced cancers. Background on the whole study: Ivuxolimab was an agonistic, fully human IgG2 monoclonal antibody directed against OX40 (CD134), a costimulatory receptor. The purpose of peripheral TCRbeta sequencing was to test whether ivuxolimab changed TCR sequence diversity and led to clonal T-cell expansion. The paper reports the monotherapy dose-escalation portion (N of about 54 patients) of the phase I ivuxolimab trial. Partial responses occurred in three dose-escalation patients, of whom one had hepatocellular carcinoma and two had cutaneous melanoma. Among the roughly 52 dose-escalation patients, approximately 20 had hepatocellular carcinoma, approximately 15 melanoma, 9 renal cell carcinoma and 9 head and neck cancer. Intravenous ivuxolimab was administered to patients every 2 weeks at six dose levels: 0.01, 0.1, 0.3, 1.5, 3 and 10 mg/kg. Prior anti-PD-1, anti-PD-L1 or anti-CTLA-4 therapy was permitted, and about two fifths of dose-escalation patients had received checkpoint inhibitors. In the dose-escalation cohort, approximately 80% of patients were male, and the mean age was around 60 years with a range of about 23 to 79.

Genomic DNA was isolated from the sorted cells so that the TCRbeta CDR3 region could be sequenced. The immunoSEQ Assay was used to sequence the TCRbeta CDR3 regions. TCRdb retrieved this table from immuneACCESS and kept in-frame rearrangements only. Not all clones are present; in checked studies, unresolved V genes account for under half, and no reason is known for the remainder. This sample is represented by some 86,000 clones; about 86% of them were singletons. Around 6.3% of the sample belongs to the ten largest clones. V loses 2 bases of germline sequence and J loses 5 bases, and the interval between the two ends is 10 bases. Measured from the cysteine to the phenylalanine, the CDR3 is 13 residues long. The only DNA kept is the CDR3, 39 bases in frame from the first base. The germline V gene provides CDR1 MNHEY and CDR2 SVGAGI. Points the paper makes about the study in general: Low levels of normalized T-cell clonal expansion were also seen in some nonresponding patients. The antigen specificity of the clonally expanded peripheral T cells was not determined. After ivuxolimab, more expanded clones were found on average in CD8+ T cells than in CD4+ T cells. At doses of 0.1 to 3.0 mg/kg, clonal expansion of both CD4+ and CD8+ T cells in blood was seen between baseline and week 6. In the 0.1-3.0 mg/kg groups, partial responders were among the patients with the lowest normalized peripheral clonal expansion, particularly in CD8+ T cells.

This specimen consisted of CD4+ or CD8+ T cells sorted from blood, obtained in a trial of the OX40 agonist ivuxolimab. This receptor was obtained from an adult with an advanced solid tumor such as melanoma, head and neck, liver or kidney cancer. The rearrangement joined TRBV6-5 to TRBJ2-7; the best D guess is TRBD2, with 6 bases matching. The CDR3 sequence is CASSYMLANEQYF. The nucleotide sequence reads TGTGCCAGCAGTTACATGCTAGCGAACGAGCAGTACTTC.